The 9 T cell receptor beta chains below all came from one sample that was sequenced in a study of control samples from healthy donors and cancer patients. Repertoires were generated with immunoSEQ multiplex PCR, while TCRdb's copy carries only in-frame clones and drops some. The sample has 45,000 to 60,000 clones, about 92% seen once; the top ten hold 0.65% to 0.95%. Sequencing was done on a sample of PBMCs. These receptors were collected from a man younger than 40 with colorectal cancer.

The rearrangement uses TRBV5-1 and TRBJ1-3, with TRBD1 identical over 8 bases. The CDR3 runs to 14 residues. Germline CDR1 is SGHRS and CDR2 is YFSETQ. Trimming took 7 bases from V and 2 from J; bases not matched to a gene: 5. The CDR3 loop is CASCRGQAGNTIYF. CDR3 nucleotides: TGCGCCAGCTGCCGGGGACAGGCTGGAAACACCATATATTTT.

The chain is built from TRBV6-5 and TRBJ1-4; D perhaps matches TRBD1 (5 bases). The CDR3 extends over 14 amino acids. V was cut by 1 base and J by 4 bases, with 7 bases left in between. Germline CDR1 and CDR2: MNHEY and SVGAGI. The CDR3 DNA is TGTGCCAGCAGTTACTTGGGACTTAATGAAAAACTGTTTTTT. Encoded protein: CASSYLGLNEKLFF.

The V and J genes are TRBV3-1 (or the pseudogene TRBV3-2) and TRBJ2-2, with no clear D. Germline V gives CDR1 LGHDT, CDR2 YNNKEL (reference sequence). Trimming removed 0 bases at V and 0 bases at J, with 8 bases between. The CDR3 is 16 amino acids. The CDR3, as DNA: TGTGCCAGCAGCCAAGAATATAGTACGAACACCGGGGAGCTGTTTTTT. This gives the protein CASSQEYSTNTGELFF.

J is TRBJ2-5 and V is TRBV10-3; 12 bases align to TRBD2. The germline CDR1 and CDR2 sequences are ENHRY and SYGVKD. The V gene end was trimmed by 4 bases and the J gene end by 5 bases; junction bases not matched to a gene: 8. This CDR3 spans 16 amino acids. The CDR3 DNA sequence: TGTGCCATCAGTGTCTCTAGCGGGGGGGCTCGTGAGACCCAGTACTTC. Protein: CAISVSSGGARETQYF.

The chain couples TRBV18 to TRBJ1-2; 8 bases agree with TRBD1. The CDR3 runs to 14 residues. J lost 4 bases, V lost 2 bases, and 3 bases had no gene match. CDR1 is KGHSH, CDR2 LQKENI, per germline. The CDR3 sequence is CASSPSGGAYGYTF. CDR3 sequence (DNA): TGTGCCAGCTCACCATCAGGGGGCGCCTATGGCTACACCTTC.

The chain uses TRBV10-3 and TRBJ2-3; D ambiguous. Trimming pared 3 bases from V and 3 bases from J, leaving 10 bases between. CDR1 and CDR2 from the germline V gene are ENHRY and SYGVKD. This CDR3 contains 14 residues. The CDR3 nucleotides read TGTGCCATCAGTGATACGGCACCGACAGATACGCAGTATTTT. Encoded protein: CAISDTAPTDTQYF.

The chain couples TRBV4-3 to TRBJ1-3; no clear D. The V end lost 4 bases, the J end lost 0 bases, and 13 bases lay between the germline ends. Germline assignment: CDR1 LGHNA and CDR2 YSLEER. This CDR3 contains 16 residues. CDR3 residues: CASSPDGRDSGNTIYF. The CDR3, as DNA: TGCGCCAGCAGCCCGGACGGACGGGACTCTGGAAACACCATATATTTT.

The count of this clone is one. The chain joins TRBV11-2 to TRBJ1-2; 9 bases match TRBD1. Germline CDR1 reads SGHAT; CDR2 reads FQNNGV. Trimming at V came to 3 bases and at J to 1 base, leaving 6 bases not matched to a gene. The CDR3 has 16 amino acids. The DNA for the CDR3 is TGTGCCAGCAGCTTGGGACAGGGAGGCTTTAACTATGGCTACACCTTC. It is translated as CASSLGQGGFNYGYTF.

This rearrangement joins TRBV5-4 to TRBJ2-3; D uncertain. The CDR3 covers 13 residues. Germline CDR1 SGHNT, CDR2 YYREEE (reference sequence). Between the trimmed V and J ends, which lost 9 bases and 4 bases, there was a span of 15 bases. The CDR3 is CATSSPGPDTQYF. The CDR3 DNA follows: TGTGCCACTTCTTCCCCAGGTCCAGATACGCAGTATTTT.